These 22 T cell receptor beta chains were all obtained from the same sample, sequenced in a study of patients and donors after allogeneic stem cell transplantation. Using its own MiXCR run on the RT-PCR reads, TCRdb lists one record per CDR3 protein. The top ten clones hold 6% of a sample with about 960,000 distinct CDR3 sequences, roughly 18% of them seen once. Sequences were obtained from blood, either unsorted or a sorted T cell fraction (not recorded which). Source of these receptors: a human donor who was either an allogeneic HSCT recipient or a stem cell or donor lymphocyte infusion donor (not recorded which). It is not recorded whose cells these are; they may come from a transplant donor.

The V call is TRBV12-3 or TRBV12-4, the J call TRBJ2-7, with 7 positions matching TRBD1. The CDR3 has 14 residues. V lost 6 bases and J lost 5; bases outside the gene matches: 10. In DNA form, the CDR3 reads TGTGCCAGCAGCATGGGACAGATTGCCGACGAGCAGTACTTC. It is translated as CASSMGQIADEQYF.

This clonotype has a count of ten or more. The rearrangement uses TRBV7-9 and TRBJ2-7; no firm D call. Germline CDR1 reads SEHNR; CDR2 reads FQNEAQ (reference sequence). CDR3 length: 11 residues. The germline V and J ends were trimmed by 3 bases and 4 bases, with 4 bases remaining between them. The CDR3 region has the DNA TGTGCCAGCAGCTTTCAGTACGAGCAGTACTTC. It yields the protein CASSFQYEQYF.

The rearrangement links TRBV6-5 to TRBJ1-1, with D tentatively TRBD1 (6 bases). The CDR3 is made up of 15 amino acids. The V gene's germline CDR1 is MNHEY and CDR2 SVGAGI. V dropped 0 bases and J dropped 5 bases, with 13 bases sitting between them. CDR3 in amino acids: CASSYSAGGGTEAFF. The CDR3 coding sequence is TGTGCCAGCAGTTACTCGGCGGGGGGCGGGACTGAAGCTTTCTTT.

This clonotype was seen a few times. The V call is TRBV9, the J call TRBJ2-1; possibly TRBD1 for D (6 bases). There are 18 residues in the CDR3. V was shortened by 0 bases and J by 5 bases, with 21 bases between the two germline ends. From germline, CDR1 is SGDLS and CDR2 YYNGEE. CDR3 residues: CASSVATAGTYNHNEQFF. The DNA for the CDR3 is TGTGCCAGCAGCGTAGCAACAGCCGGGACATACAACCACAATGAGCAGTTCTTC.

This clonotype was detected only a few times. The CDR3 here is CASSQIDRIGEAFF. In nucleotides, the CDR3 is TGTGCCAGCTCACAGATCGACAGAATCGGAGAAGCTTTCTTT. The chain joins TRBV18 to TRBJ1-1, with D possibly matching TRBD1 (5 bases). This CDR3 has 14 amino acids. V was pared by 4 bases and J by 8 bases, with 17 bases between. Per the germline V gene, CDR1 is KGHSH and CDR2 is LQKENI.

This sequence joins TRBV9 and TRBJ2-7; TRBD2 agrees at 8 bases. J was trimmed by 2 bases and V by 4 bases; bases with no gene match: 5. The CDR3 length is 14 residues. The germline gives CDR1 SGDLS, CDR2 YYNGEE. The DNA for the CDR3 is TGTGCCAGCAGCTTCGGGGGGGTTACCTACGAGCAGTACTTC. Encoded protein: CASSFGGVTYEQYF.

This clonotype was recorded a few times. The genes are TRBV20-1 and TRBJ2-7, with D tentatively TRBD1 (6 bases). Looked up from germline, CDR1 is DFQATT and CDR2 is SNEGSKA (reference sequence). This CDR3 comprises 13 residues. V was clipped by 4 bases and J by 2 bases, with 12 bases between them. The CDR3 protein is CSATFPGAYEQYF. CDR3 nucleotides: TGCAGTGCTACTTTCCCAGGGGCCTACGAGCAGTACTTC.

This clonotype was seen a few times. The chain has TRBV12-3 or TRBV12-4 and TRBJ2-7; D is unresolved. The CDR3 loop spans 12 amino acids. With 5 bases removed from V and 7 bases from J, the gap between germline ends came to 12 bases. CDR3 sequence reads: CASSILTLEQYF. DNA of the CDR3: TGTGCCAGCAGTATTCTGACCCTTGAGCAGTACTTC.

This clonotype showed up just a few times. The chain has TRBV27 and TRBJ1-5; D not resolved. CDR1 MNHEY and CDR2 SMNVEV come from the germline V gene (reference sequence). V gave up 3 bases and J gave up 4 bases, with 13 bases separating them. CDR3 length: 15 residues. CDR3 amino acids: CASSFTLGKNQPQHF. Written as DNA, the CDR3 is TGTGCCAGCAGTTTTACTCTTGGGAAAAATCAGCCCCAGCATTTT.

The CDR3 is CSASEGDTEAFF. In DNA form, the CDR3 reads TGCAGTGCTAGTGAGGGGGACACTGAAGCTTTCTTT. V and J are TRBV20-1 and TRBJ1-1, with a possible D match to TRBD1 (6 bases). Germline loops: CDR1 DFQATT, CDR2 SNEGSKA (reference sequence). V lost 3 bases, J lost 3 bases, and 8 bases lay in between. The CDR3 totals 12 residues.

This chain uses TRBV7-8 with TRBJ2-2; D possibly corresponds to TRBD2 (5 bases). Germline CDR1 is SGHVS and CDR2 is FQNEAQ. This CDR3 is 18 amino acids long. V was shortened by 3 bases and J by 3 bases, with 20 bases between the two germline ends. This chain's CDR3 is CASSFRRASAGYTGELFF. DNA of the CDR3: TGTGCCAGCAGCTTTCGAAGGGCTTCGGCGGGCTACACCGGGGAGCTGTTTTTT.

V and J are TRBV28 and TRBJ2-7; the D gene is possibly TRBD1 (5 bases). V was cut by 5 bases and J by 1 base, with 9 bases left in between. This CDR3 comprises 13 residues. From germline, CDR1 is MDHEN and CDR2 SYDVKM. In DNA form, the CDR3 reads TGTGCCAGCAGTACGCGACAGTCCTACGAGCAGTACTTC. Translated, it gives CASSTRQSYEQYF.

This clonotype was seen a handful of times. The CDR3 reads CSARSPAGRADTQYF. In nucleotides, the CDR3 is TGCAGTGCTAGATCGCCGGCGGGGAGAGCAGATACGCAGTATTTT. The chain employs TRBV20-1 and TRBJ2-3; maybe TRBD2 (6 bases). Trimming pared 2 bases from V and 4 bases from J, leaving 16 bases between. Germline V gene lookup returns CDR1 DFQATT and CDR2 SNEGSKA (reference sequence). This CDR3 contains 15 residues.

CDR3 coding DNA: TGTGCCAGCAGTCCGGGGGGGCCGGGTGTCTTGTCCAAAAACATTCAGTACTTC. It encodes CASSPGGPGVLSKNIQYF. This rearrangement joins TRBV12-3 or TRBV12-4 to TRBJ2-4; 8 positions match TRBD2. Trimming took 5 bases from V and 2 from J; bases not matched to a gene: 14. The CDR3 loop spans 18 amino acids.

This clonotype was observed a few times. The V call is TRBV4-3, the J call TRBJ2-3, with TRBD1 matching 8 bases. CDR1 and CDR2 from the germline V gene are LGHNA and YSLEER. J gave up 3 bases and V 4 bases, and 9 bases lay outside the gene matches. The CDR3 is 16 amino acids. The CDR3 loop is CASSPGQGHGTDTQYF. The CDR3 DNA follows: TGCGCCAGCAGCCCAGGACAGGGACATGGGACAGATACGCAGTATTTT.

The sample holds many counts of this clonotype. This sequence joins TRBV5-1 and TRBJ1-2; TRBD1 might be the D (6 bases). Germline-derived CDR1 and CDR2 are SGHRS and YFSETQ. The CDR3 totals 15 residues. V was cut by 4 bases and J by 5 bases, with 18 bases left in between. The CDR3 here is CASSQGQTIAYGYTF. In DNA form, the CDR3 reads TGCGCCAGCAGCCAAGGACAGACGATAGCGTATGGCTACACCTTC.

This rearrangement joins TRBV20-1 to TRBJ2-5, with 8 bases matching TRBD2. Germline CDR1 reads DFQATT; CDR2 reads SNEGSKA (reference sequence). J was trimmed by 2 bases and V by 5 bases; bases with no gene match: 10. This CDR3 has 15 amino acids. CDR3 nucleotide sequence: TGCAGTGCTCATCCGACGGGAGGGAGGCAAGAGACCCAGTACTTC. Residues: CSAHPTGGRQETQYF.

The CDR3 spells CASSHGRDTEAFF. The CDR3, as DNA: TGTGCCAGCAGCCACGGCAGGGACACTGAAGCTTTCTTT. This sequence joins TRBV7-3 and TRBJ1-1; D is perhaps TRBD1 (5 bases). CDR1 SGHTA and CDR2 FQGTGA come from the germline V gene. The CDR3 loop spans 13 amino acids. The V end lost 5 bases, the J end lost 3 bases, and 10 bases lay between the germline ends.

This clonotype has at least ten counts. This CDR3 is CSVEVMNTEAFF. The CDR3 DNA sequence: TGCAGCGTTGAAGTCATGAACACTGAAGCTTTCTTT. The chain has TRBV29-1 and TRBJ1-1; D remains unclear. V lost 1 base and J lost 0, with 3 bases in between. The germline gives CDR1 SQVTM, CDR2 ANQGSEA. The CDR3 runs to 12 residues.

Written as DNA, the CDR3 is TGTGCCACCAGCAGGGGCCGGACGCCCCAGAACACTGAAGCTTTCTTT. Translation: CATSRGRTPQNTEAFF. The genes are TRBV15 and TRBJ1-1; D remains ambiguous. Trimming took 3 bases from V and 1 from J, leaving 15 bases between them. The CDR3 consists of 16 residues. Germline V gene data show CDR1 as LNHNV and CDR2 as YYDKDF (reference sequence). Supplemented by reference TRBV15 and TRBJ1-1, the full variable domain reads DAMVIQNPRYQVTQFGKPVTLSCSQTLNHNVMYWYQQKSSQAPKLLFHYYDKDFNNEADTPDNFQSRRPNTSFCFLDIRSPGLGDTAMYLCATSRGRTPQNTEAFFGQGTRLTVV.

This chain joins TRBV4-3 and TRBJ2-7; D not resolved. This CDR3 is built from 13 residues. Germline values: CDR1 LGHNA, CDR2 YSLEER. V lost 4 bases and J lost 3, with 10 bases in between. CDR3 in amino acids: CASSPSVGYEQYF. The CDR3 coding sequence is TGCGCCAGCAGCCCTAGTGTGGGCTACGAGCAGTACTTC.

This sequence joins TRBV9 and TRBJ2-2; D is unresolved. The germline gives CDR1 SGDLS, CDR2 YYNGEE. This CDR3 has 14 residues. Trimming removed 1 base at V and 5 bases at J, with 9 bases between. The CDR3 is CASSVWAKTGELFF. CDR3 nucleotide sequence: TGTGCCAGCAGCGTATGGGCAAAAACCGGGGAGCTGTTTTTT.